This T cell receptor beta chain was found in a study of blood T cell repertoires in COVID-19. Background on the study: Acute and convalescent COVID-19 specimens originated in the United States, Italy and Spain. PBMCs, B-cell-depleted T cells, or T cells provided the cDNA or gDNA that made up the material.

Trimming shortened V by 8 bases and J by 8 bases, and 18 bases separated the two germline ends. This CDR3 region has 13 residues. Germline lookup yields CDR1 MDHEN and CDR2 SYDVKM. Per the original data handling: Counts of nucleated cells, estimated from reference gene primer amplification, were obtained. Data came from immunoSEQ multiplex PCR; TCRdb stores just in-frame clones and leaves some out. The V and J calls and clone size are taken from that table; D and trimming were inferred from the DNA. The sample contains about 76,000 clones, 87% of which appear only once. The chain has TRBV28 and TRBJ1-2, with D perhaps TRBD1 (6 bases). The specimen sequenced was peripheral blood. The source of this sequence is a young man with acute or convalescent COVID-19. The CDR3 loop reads CASRYRALGGYTF. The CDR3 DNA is TGTGCCAGCCGCTACAGGGCCTTGGGGGGCTACACCTTC.